These T cell receptor beta chains were read from a single sample in a study of T cells after yellow fever vaccination. Using its own MiXCR run on the 5' RACE reads, TCRdb lists one record per CDR3 protein. The repertoire consists of some 240,000 distinct CDR3 sequences, with 3% to 4% occurring once and the leading ten covering approximately 3.5%. Source: CD4+ T cells sorted from PBMCs, taken 10 days after the yellow fever booster vaccination. The receptor source for this set is a man aged 18 to 29 who received the YFV17D yellow fever vaccine. Each CDR3 is given with its conserved first and last residue. Each record gives: J gene, V gene, D gene, clone size, CDR3 protein, CDR3 DNA. A D gene is named only where the DNA matches it firmly. Expanded clones are given a class, and other clones once, few, many or no size at all.

>TRBJ1-2|TRBV20-1|TRBD1|.
CSASTRATGVRYGYTF
TGCAGTGCGAGTACCCGGGCGACAGGGGTACGGTATGGCTACACCTTC
>TRBJ1-5|TRBV6-1|TRBD1|many
CATGTGNQPQHF
TGTGCCACCGGGACAGGCAATCAGCCCCAGCATTTT
>TRBJ1-1|TRBV27|.|.
CASSPTLWQYTEAFF
TGTGCCAGCAGTCCAACCCTGTGGCAATACACTGAAGCTTTCTTT
>TRBJ2-7|TRBV6-2/TRBV6-3|TRBD1|many
CASTWGQGIYEQYF
TGTGCCAGCACTTGGGGACAGGGAATATACGAGCAGTACTTC
>TRBJ2-3|TRBV5-6|.|.
CASSLPHRATDTQYF
TGTGCCAGCAGCTTGCCCCACCGGGCAACAGATACGCAGTATTTT
>TRBJ1-6|TRBV5-1|TRBD1|few
CASSFGTGDDNSPLHF
TGCGCCAGCAGTTTCGGGACAGGGGATGATAATTCACCCCTCCACTTT
>TRBJ2-7|TRBV7-2|TRBD1|.
CASSWTGRSDEQYF
TGTGCCAGCAGCTGGACAGGGAGGAGCGACGAGCAGTACTTC
>TRBJ1-1|TRBV12-3/TRBV12-4|.|few
CASSFGAGNTEAFF
TGTGCCAGCAGTTTTGGGGCGGGGAACACTGAAGCTTTCTTT
>TRBJ1-3|TRBV5-1|TRBD1|many
CASSRGPGDSRNTIYF
TGCGCCAGCAGCCGGGGTCCAGGGGACAGCCGAAACACCATATATTTT
>TRBJ1-4|TRBV20-1|.|.
CSANRAGTEKLFF
TGCAGTGCAAACAGGGCGGGAACCGAAAAACTGTTTTTT
>TRBJ2-7|TRBV6-5|.|many
CASSSDSPTYEQYF
TGTGCCAGCAGTTCCGACAGCCCAACCTACGAGCAGTACTTC
>TRBJ2-3|TRBV28|.|.
CASRRGPTTDTQYF
TGTGCCAGCAGACGGGGACCGACTACAGATACGCAGTATTTT
>TRBJ1-2|TRBV6-1|TRBD1|.
CASSGYRDRSRYTF
TGTGCCAGCAGTGGATACCGGGACAGGTCGCGCTACACCTTC
>TRBJ1-4|TRBV27|TRBD1|many
CASSDRGINEKLFF
TGTGCCAGTAGTGACAGGGGAATTAATGAAAAACTGTTTTTT
>TRBJ2-7|TRBV30|.|many
CAWRAPGAYEQYF
TGTGCCTGGAGGGCGCCGGGGGCCTACGAGCAGTACTTC